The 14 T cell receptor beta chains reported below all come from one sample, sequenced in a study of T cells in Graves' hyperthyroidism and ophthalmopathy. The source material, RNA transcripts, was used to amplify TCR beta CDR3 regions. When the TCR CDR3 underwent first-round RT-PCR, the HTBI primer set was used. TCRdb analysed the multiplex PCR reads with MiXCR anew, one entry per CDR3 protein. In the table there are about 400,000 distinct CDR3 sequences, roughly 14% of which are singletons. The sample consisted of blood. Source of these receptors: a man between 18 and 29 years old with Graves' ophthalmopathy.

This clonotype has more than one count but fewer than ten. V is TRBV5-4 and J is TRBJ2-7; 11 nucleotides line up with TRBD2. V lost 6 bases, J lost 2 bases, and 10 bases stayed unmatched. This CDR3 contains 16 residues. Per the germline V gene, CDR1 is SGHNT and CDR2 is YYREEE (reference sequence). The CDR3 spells CASTSLGTSGPYEQYF. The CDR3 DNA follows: TGTGCCAGCACCTCCCTGGGGACTAGCGGACCCTACGAGCAGTACTTC.

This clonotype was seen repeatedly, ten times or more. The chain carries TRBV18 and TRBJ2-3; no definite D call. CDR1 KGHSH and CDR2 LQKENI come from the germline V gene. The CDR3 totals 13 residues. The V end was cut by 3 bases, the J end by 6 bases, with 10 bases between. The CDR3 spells CASSPTAFDTQYF. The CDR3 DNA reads TGTGCCAGCTCACCCACGGCTTTTGATACGCAGTATTTT. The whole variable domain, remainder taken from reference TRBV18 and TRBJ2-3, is NAGVMQNPRHLVRRRGQEARLRCSPMKGHSHVYWYRQLPEEGLKFMVYLQKENIIDESGMPKERFSAEFPKEGPSILRIQQVVRGDSAAYFCASSPTAFDTQYFGPGTRLTVL.

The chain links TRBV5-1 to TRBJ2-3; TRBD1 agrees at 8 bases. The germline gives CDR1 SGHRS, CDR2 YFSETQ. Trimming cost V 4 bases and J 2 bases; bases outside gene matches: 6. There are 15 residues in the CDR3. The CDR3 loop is CASSRQGFITDTQYF. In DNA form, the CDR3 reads TGCGCCAGCAGCCGACAGGGGTTTATCACAGATACGCAGTATTTT.

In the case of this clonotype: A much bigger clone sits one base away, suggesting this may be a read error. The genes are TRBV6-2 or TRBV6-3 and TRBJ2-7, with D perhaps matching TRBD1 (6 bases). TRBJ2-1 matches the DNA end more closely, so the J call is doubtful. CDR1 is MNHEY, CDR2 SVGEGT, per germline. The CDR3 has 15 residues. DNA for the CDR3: TGTGCCAGCAGTACCCCTGGCAGGGGCTCCTACGAGCAGTTCTTC. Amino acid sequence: CASSTPGRGSYEQFF.

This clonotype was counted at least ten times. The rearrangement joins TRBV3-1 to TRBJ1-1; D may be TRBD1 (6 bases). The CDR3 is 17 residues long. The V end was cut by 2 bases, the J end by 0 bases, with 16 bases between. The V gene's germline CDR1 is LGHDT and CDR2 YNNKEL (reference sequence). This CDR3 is CASSQSGRGIMNTEAFF. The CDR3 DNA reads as TGTGCCAGCAGCCAATCCGGAAGGGGGATTATGAACACTGAAGCTTTCTTT.

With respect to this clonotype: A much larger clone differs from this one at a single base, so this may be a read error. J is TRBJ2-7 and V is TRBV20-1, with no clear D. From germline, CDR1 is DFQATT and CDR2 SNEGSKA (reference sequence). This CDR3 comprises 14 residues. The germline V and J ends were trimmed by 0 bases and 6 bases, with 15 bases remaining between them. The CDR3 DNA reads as TGCAGTGCTAGAGATCACGGCACTGTGGGCGAGCAGTACTTC. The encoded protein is CSARDHGTVGEQYF.

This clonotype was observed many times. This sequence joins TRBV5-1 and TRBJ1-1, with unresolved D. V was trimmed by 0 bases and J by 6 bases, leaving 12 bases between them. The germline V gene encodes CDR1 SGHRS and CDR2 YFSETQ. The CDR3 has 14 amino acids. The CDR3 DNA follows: TGCGCCAGCAGCTTGGATAGAGGGAGCGCTGAAGCTTTCTTT. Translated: CASSLDRGSAEAFF.

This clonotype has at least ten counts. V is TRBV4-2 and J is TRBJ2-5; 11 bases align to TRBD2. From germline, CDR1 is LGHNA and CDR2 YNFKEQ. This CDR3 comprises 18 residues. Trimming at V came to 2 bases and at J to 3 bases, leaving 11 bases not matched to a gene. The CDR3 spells CASSQSLLAGEWEETQYF. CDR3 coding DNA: TGTGCCAGCAGCCAATCGTTACTAGCGGGAGAGTGGGAAGAGACCCAGTACTTC.

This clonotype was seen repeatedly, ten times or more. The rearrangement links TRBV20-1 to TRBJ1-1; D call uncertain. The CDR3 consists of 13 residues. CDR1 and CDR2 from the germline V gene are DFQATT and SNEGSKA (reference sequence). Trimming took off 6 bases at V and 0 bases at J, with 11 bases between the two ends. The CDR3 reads CSASTVLNTEAFF. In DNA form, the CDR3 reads TGCAGTGCAAGTACCGTGCTGAACACTGAAGCTTTCTTT.

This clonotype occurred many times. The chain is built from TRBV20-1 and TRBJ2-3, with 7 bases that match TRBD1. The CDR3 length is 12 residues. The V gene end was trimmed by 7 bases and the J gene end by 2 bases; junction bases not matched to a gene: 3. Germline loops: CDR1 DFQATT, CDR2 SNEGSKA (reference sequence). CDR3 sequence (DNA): TGCAGTGGTGAGGGGGCCACAGATACGCAGTATTTT. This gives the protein CSGEGATDTQYF.

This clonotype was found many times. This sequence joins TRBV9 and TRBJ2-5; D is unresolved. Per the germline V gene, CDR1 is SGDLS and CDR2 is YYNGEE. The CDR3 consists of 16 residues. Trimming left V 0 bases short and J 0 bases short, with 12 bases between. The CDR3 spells CASSVGALPYQETQYF. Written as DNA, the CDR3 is TGTGCCAGCAGCGTAGGGGCCCTACCTTACCAAGAGACCCAGTACTTC.

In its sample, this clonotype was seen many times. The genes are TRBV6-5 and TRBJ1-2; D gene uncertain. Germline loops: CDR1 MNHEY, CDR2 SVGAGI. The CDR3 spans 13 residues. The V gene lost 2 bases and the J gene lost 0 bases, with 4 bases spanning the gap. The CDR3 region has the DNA TGTGCCAGCAGTTACAATCCTAACTATGGCTACACCTTC. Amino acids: CASSYNPNYGYTF.

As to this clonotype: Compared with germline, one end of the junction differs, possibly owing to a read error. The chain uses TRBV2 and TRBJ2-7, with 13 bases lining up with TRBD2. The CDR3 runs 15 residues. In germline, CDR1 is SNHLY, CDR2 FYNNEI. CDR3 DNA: TGTGCCAGCAGTGCCGGGACTAGCGGGGACTACGGGCAGTACTTC. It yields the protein CASSAGTSGDYGQYF.

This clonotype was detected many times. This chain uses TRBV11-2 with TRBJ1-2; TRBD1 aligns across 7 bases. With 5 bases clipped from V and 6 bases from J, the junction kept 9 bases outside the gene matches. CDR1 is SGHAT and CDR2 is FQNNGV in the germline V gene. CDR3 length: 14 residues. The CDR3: CASSHLARGDGYTF. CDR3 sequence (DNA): TGTGCCAGCAGCCACCTGGCCAGGGGGGATGGCTACACCTTC.